The 8 T cell receptor beta chains presented below share a single source sample, sequenced in a study of radiotherapy plus CTLA-4 blockade in lung cancer. Clones were read by immunoSEQ multiplex PCR, and TCRdb kept only the in-frame ones, dropping some. Of tens of thousands of clones in the sample, approximately 91% were seen once. This material consisted of peripheral blood, taken from a patient treated with radiotherapy plus ipilimumab. These receptor sequences come from a human donor with non-small cell lung cancer whose response to radiotherapy plus ipilimumab could not be evaluated.

The chain uses TRBV4-1 and TRBJ1-4; 11 bases fit TRBD1. This CDR3 comprises 16 residues. V lost 4 bases, J lost 3 bases, and 4 bases stayed unmatched. Germline CDR1 and CDR2: MGHRA and YSYEKL. The CDR3 loop reads CASSLGQGAPNEKLFF. CDR3 nucleotide sequence: TGCGCCAGCAGCCTAGGACAGGGGGCTCCTAATGAAAAACTGTTTTTT.

CDR3 loop: CASRDISYQETQYF. The CDR3 coding sequence is TGTGCCAGCAGAGACATCAGTTATCAAGAGACCCAGTACTTC. The V call is TRBV6-1, the J call TRBJ2-5; D uncertain. The CDR3 is 14 residues long. CDR1 is MNHNS, CDR2 SASEGT, per germline. The V end lost 6 bases, the J end lost 2 bases, and 13 bases lay between the germline ends.

This sequence joins TRBV7-2 and TRBJ2-5; TRBD2 aligns across 9 bases. The germline V gene encodes CDR1 SGHTA and CDR2 FQGNSA. V dropped 4 bases and J dropped 5; count of bases not matched to a gene: 8. This CDR3 comprises 15 residues. The CDR3 loop is CASSSGTSLGETQYF. The CDR3 nucleotides read TGTGCCAGCAGCTCCGGGACTAGCTTGGGGGAGACCCAGTACTTC. Full variable domain (outside the CDR3, taken from reference TRBV7-2 and TRBJ2-5): GAGVSQSPSNKVTEKGKDVELRCDPISGHTALYWYRQSLGQGLEFLIYFQGNSAPDKSGLPSDRFSAERTGGSVSTLTIQRTQQEDSAVYLCASSSGTSLGETQYFGPGTRLLVL.

V and J are TRBV27 and TRBJ2-5; 9 bases fit TRBD2. The end of the DNA is better explained by TRBJ2-7, so the J call may be wrong. CDR3 length: 15 amino acids. Looked up from germline, CDR1 is MNHEY and CDR2 is SMNVEV (reference sequence). The CDR3 sequence: CASSPGASGIYEQYF. In DNA, the CDR3 is TGTGCCAGCAGTCCTGGGGCTAGCGGGATCTACGAGCAGTACTTC.

The V gene is TRBV5-6, the J gene TRBJ2-1; 9 nucleotides align to TRBD2. V shed 0 bases and J 8 bases; nucleotides not matched to a gene: 15. Germline loops: CDR1 SGHDT, CDR2 YYEEEE. The CDR3 has 18 amino acids. In DNA, the CDR3 is TGTGCCAGCAGCTTGGATCAGAGTAGCGGGGGTCTCAGGGATGAGCAGTTCTTC. Translation: CASSLDQSSGGLRDEQFF.

The CDR3 nucleotides are TGTGCCAGCAGCTTGCGGCTAGCGGGAGTCTCATCCAGAGGCGATGAGCAGTTCTTC. Residues: CASSLRLAGVSSRGDEQFF. V is TRBV5-4 and J is TRBJ2-1; 10 bases are a match to TRBD2. Germline CDR1 SGHNT, CDR2 YYREEE (reference sequence). The CDR3 runs 19 residues. The junction had 18 bases not matched to a gene; V was cut back by 1 base and J by 8 bases. Based on the CDR3 plus reference TRBV5-4 and TRBJ2-1, the full variable domain is ETGVTQSPTHLIKTRGQQVTLRCSSQSGHNTVSWYQQALGQGPQFIFQYYREEENGRGNFPPRFSGLQFPNYSSELNVNALELDDSALYLCASSLRLAGVSSRGDEQFFGPGTRLTVL.

The chain has TRBV6-6 and TRBJ1-4, with 8 bases lining up with TRBD1. The germline V gene encodes CDR1 MNHNY and CDR2 SVGAGI (reference sequence). The CDR3 sequence is 15 residues long. Trimming at V came to 4 bases and at J to 5 bases, leaving 6 bases not matched to a gene. Written as DNA, the CDR3 is TGTGCCAGCAGTTCTCAGGGGGCCCCAAATGAAAAACTGTTTTTT. Its translation is CASSSQGAPNEKLFF.

This chain joins TRBV9 and TRBJ1-1; 10 nucleotides line up with TRBD1. The length of the CDR3 is 15 residues. Trimming took 0 bases from V and 3 from J; bases not matched to a gene: 2. In germline, CDR1 is SGDLS, CDR2 YYNGEE. The CDR3 coding sequence is TGTGCCAGCAGCGTAGAGGGACAGGGGTACACTGAAGCTTTCTTT. The encoded protein is CASSVEGQGYTEAFF.